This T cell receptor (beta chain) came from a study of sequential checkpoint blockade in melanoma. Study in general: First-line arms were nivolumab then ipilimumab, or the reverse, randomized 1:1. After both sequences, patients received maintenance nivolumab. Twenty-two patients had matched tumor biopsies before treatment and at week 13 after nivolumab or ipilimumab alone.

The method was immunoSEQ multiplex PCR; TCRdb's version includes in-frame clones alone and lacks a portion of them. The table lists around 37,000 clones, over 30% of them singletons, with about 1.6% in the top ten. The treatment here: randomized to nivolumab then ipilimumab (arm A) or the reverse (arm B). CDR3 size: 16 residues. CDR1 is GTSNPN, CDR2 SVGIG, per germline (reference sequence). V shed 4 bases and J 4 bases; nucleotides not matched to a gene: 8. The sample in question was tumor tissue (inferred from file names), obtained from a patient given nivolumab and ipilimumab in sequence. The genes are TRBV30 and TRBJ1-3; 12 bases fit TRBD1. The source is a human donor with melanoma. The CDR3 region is CAWKPRDRGPGNTIYF. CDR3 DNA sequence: TGTGCCTGGAAGCCCCGGGACAGGGGGCCCGGAAACACCATATATTTT. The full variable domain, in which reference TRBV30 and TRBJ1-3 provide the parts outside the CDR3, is SQTIHQWPATLVQPVGSPLSLECTVEGTSNPNLYWYRQAAGRGLQLLFYSVGIGQISSEVPQNLSASRPQDRQFILSSKKLLLSDSGFYLCAWKPRDRGPGNTIYFGEGSWLTVV.